This T cell receptor (beta chain) appears in the sequencing data of a study of T cells in tumors after PD-1 blockade. Study-wide context: Treatment was either pembrolizumab 200 mg every 3 weeks or cemiplimab 350 mg every 2 weeks. A subset received ongoing vismodegib 150 mg daily alongside anti-PD-1 therapy. Study-wide points: Peripheral recruitment is suggested, as some novel exhausted tumor clones were in pre-treatment blood.

Using immunoSEQ multiplex PCR, the repertoire was profiled, and TCRdb retains in-frame clones only, with some absent. The sample records roughly 48,000 clones, around 85% being singletons. The V gene lost 4 bases and the J gene lost 1 base, with 12 bases spanning the gap. CDR1 is SGHRS and CDR2 is YFSETQ in the germline V gene. The CDR3 spans 16 residues. To note about this clone: Its specificity is unknown.

This receptor was identified in a human donor with basal cell carcinoma. The specimen comprised PBMCs, sampled before anti-PD-1 treatment. V is TRBV5-1 and J is TRBJ2-6; a weak D match, TRBD1 (6 bases). The CDR3 coding sequence is TGCGCCAGCAGCGCCCAGGGGCCATCTGGGGCCAACGTCCTGACTTTC. Translated, it gives CASSAQGPSGANVLTF. Variable domain in full (rest from reference TRBV5-1 and TRBJ2-6): KAGVTQTPRYLIKTRGQQVTLSCSPISGHRSVSWYQQTPGQGLQFLFEYFSETQRNKGNFPGRFSGRQFSNSRSEMNVSTLELGDSALYLCASSAQGPSGANVLTFGAGSRLTVL.